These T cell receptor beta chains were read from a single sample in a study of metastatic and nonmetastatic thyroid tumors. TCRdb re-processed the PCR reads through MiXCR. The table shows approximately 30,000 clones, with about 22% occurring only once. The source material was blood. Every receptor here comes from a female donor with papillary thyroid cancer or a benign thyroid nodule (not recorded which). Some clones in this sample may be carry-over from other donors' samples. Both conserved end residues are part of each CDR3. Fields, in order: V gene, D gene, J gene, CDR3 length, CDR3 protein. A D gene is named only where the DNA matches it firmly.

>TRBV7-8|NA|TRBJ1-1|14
CASTFGARNTEAFF
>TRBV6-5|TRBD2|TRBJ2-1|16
CASSSISGRASNEQFF
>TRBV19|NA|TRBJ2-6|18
CASNPIPGRTSGANVLTF
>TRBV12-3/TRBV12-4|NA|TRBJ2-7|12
CASSLVRNEQYF
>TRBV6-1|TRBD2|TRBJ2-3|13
CASSNREVQILDF
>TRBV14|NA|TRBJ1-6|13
CASSRGWSSPFHF
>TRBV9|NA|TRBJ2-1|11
CASSGSNEQFF
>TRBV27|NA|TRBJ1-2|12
CARIGGSYGYTF
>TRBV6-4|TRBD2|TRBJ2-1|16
CGSSDPVRRLAGGRFF
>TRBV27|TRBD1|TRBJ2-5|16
CASSLGRGLVLETQYF
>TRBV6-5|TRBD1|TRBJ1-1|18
CASIRTGTGGLGNTEAFF
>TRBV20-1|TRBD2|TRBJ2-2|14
CSARGTSDTGELFF
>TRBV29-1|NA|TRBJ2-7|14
CSVGGGQGAHEQYF
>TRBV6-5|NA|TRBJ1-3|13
CASSYSGGDTIYF
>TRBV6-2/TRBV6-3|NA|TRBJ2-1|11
CASGYVNEQFF
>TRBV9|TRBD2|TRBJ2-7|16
CASSGELAAISYEQYF
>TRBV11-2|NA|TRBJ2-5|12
CASSLDLGTQYF
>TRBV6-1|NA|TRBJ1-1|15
CASSESYRLNTEAFF
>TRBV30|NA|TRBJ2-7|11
CAWSGILEQYF
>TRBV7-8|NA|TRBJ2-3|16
CASSLKMTRSGDRQYF
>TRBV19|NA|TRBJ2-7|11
CASGGIYEQYF
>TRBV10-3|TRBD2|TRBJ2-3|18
CAISDQIGGRRSTDTQYF
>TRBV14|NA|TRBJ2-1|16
CASSQEGGLSYNEQFF
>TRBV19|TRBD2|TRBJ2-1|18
CASSMIGTSGKSYNEQFF
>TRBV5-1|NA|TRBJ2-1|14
CASSLGGKDNEQFF
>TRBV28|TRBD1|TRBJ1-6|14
CASSGGQGHSPLHF
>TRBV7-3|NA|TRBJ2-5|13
CASSSRGAETQYF
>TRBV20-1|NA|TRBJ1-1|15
CSAPHVEGLNSEAFF
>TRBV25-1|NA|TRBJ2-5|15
CASSQVGGRQETQYF
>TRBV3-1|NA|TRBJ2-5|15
CASSYRQTYQETQYF
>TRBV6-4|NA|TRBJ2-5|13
CASSNHPRETQYF
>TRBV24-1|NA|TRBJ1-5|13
CATSYRNQQPQHF
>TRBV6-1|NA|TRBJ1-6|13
CATTQGLNSPLHF
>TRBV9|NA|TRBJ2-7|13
CASSVGVGVEQYF
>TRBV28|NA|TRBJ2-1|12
CASTSRGKEQFF
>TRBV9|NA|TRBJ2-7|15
CASSSSGSPTYEQYF
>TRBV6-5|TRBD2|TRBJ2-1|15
CASSYASGEYNEQFF
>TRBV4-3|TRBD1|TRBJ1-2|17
CASSQGPSGTGVFGYTF
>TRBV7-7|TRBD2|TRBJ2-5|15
CASSGTSGRGQTQYF
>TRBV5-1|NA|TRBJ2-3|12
CASMGATDTQYF
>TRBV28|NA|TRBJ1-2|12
CASSADLYGYTF
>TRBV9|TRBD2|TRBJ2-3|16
CASSVGTSDIKDTQSF
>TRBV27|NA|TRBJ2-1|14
CASSPEVGYNEQFF
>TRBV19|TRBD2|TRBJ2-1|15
CARTFSGISYNEQFF
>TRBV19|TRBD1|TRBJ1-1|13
CASSIGTGNKAFF
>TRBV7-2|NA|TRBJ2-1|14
CASSLGGATNEQFF